Listed below are T cell receptor beta chains from one sample, sequenced in a study of cytotoxic CD8 clonotypes in ibrutinib-treated CLL. The method was immunoSEQ multiplex PCR; TCRdb's version includes in-frame clones alone and lacks a portion of them. The sample yields some 120,000 clones, roughly 60% seen once. The sample in question was PBMCs, obtained after 24 months of ibrutinib treatment. The source is a human donor with chronic lymphocytic leukemia. The CDR3 runs from the conserved cysteine through the conserved F or W. Each record gives: J gene, clone size, CDR3 length, V gene, CDR3 protein. Rows may omit the clone size; those that give it use once, few, many or a size class.

J: TRBJ2-1
size: NA
length: 15
V: TRBV29-1
CDR3: CSVGGQGSSYNEQFF

J: TRBJ2-5
size: NA
length: 14
V: TRBV5-8
CDR3: CASSPGQIQETQYF

J: TRBJ1-6
size: NA
length: 16
V: TRBV5-8
CDR3: CASSLTTQGSNSPLHF

J: TRBJ2-7
size: NA
length: 12
V: TRBV6-5
CDR3: CASRGQGYEQYF

J: TRBJ2-3
size: NA
length: 15
V: TRBV18
CDR3: CASSPTRQTTDTQYF

J: TRBJ2-5
size: once
length: 14
V: TRBV9
CDR3: CASSTRQNQETQYF

J: TRBJ2-2
size: once
length: 16
V: TRBV6-5
CDR3: CASSYSLGVNTGELFF

J: TRBJ2-5
size: NA
length: 14
V: TRBV25-1
CDR3: CASSEGTGTRTQYF

J: TRBJ2-2
size: NA
length: 13
V: TRBV18
CDR3: CASSPQGLRELFF

J: TRBJ2-1
size: NA
length: 15
V: TRBV5-1
CDR3: CASKSRGAREGEQFF

J: TRBJ2-7
size: NA
length: 13
V: TRBV6-5
CDR3: CASSYRRAYEQYF

J: TRBJ1-2
size: NA
length: 14
V: TRBV29-1
CDR3: CSVSSGQTSYGYTF

J: TRBJ1-4
size: NA
length: 14
V: TRBV5-1
CDR3: CASSLGGLGEKLFF

J: TRBJ2-3
size: NA
length: 14
V: TRBV7-2
CDR3: CASSFRWGTDTQYF

J: TRBJ1-3
size: NA
length: 15
V: TRBV7-2
CDR3: CASSRGGSSGNTIYF

J: TRBJ2-4
size: NA
length: 16
V: TRBV5-6
CDR3: CASSLAGGQAKNIQYF

J: TRBJ1-1
size: NA
length: 15
V: TRBV5-1
CDR3: CASSLGTGGNTEAFF

J: TRBJ2-7
size: NA
length: 14
V: TRBV4-1
CDR3: CASSQGFRGYEQYF

J: TRBJ2-1
size: few
length: 12
V: TRBV7-9
CDR3: CASSLWEGEQFF

J: TRBJ1-2
size: NA
length: 16
V: TRBV5-6
CDR3: CASSLGRLSGGYGYTF

J: TRBJ1-4
size: NA
length: 12
V: TRBV7-3
CDR3: CASSLIVEKLFF

J: TRBJ1-4
size: NA
length: 13
V: TRBV30
CDR3: CAWAQGYREKLFF

J: TRBJ2-5
size: NA
length: 15
V: TRBV25-1
CDR3: CASSESPGAGETQYF

J: TRBJ2-2
size: NA
length: 14
V: TRBV2
CDR3: CASSGDLRTGELFF

J: TRBJ2-3
size: NA
length: 12
V: TRBV7-2
CDR3: CASSLPPDTQYF